Listed below are T cell receptor beta chains from one sample, sequenced in a study of Graves' ophthalmopathy and Graves' hyperthyroidism. TCRdb re-called the multiplex PCR reads with MiXCR, one entry per CDR3 protein. The sample contains a few hundred thousand distinct CDR3 sequences, 15% of which appear only once. Sequenced material: peripheral blood. These receptors all stem from a young woman with stable Graves' hyperthyroidism. Each CDR3 is given with its conserved first and last residue. The D gene is left open where the match is weak. Clone size is shown for a subset of rows, as once, few, many or a class of expanded clone.

d_call,j_call,v_call,clone_size,cdr3_nt,cdr3_aa
TRBD1,TRBJ1-2,TRBV7-2,many,TGTGCCAGCAGTCACAGGGACAGGGATTTGAGCGGCTACACCTTC,CASSHRDRDLSGYTF
TRBD1,TRBJ2-4,TRBV29-1,.,TGCAGCGTTGAAGGATTTCCGGGACAGGGTCCTGCCAAAAACATTAAGTACTTC,CSVEGFPGQGPAKNIKYF
.,TRBJ2-7,TRBV19,many,TGTGCCAGTGGCTTAGGGTTGCCCTACGAGCAGTACTTC,CASGLGLPYEQYF
.,TRBJ1-1,TRBV20-1,many,TGCAGTGCGGAATCGACGGGGCCTAACACTGAAGCTTTCTTT,CSAESTGPNTEAFF
.,TRBJ1-2,TRBV6-1,many,TGTGCCAGCAGTAGCCCTCAGGGGTTTGGCTACACCTTC,CASSSPQGFGYTF
.,TRBJ1-2,TRBV4-2,many,TGTGCCAGCAGCCAAGGCTCCCCAGGGTGGGCTAACTATGGCTACACCTTC,CASSQGSPGWANYGYTF
TRBD1,TRBJ1-1,TRBV5-6,few,TGTGCCAGCAGCGACAGGGGGCGGTTTGGGACTGAAGCTTTCTTT,CASSDRGRFGTEAFF
TRBD1,TRBJ1-5,TRBV27,many,TGTGCCAGCACCTTAAGGGGACAGGGAATCACGGGCAATCAGCCCCAGCATTTT,CASTLRGQGITGNQPQHF
TRBD2,TRBJ2-7,TRBV6-1,many,TGTGCCACCGCCTTTGTGGCTAGCGGGGGCTCCTACGAGCAGTACTTC,CATAFVASGGSYEQYF
.,TRBJ1-2,TRBV5-1,many,TGCGCCAGCAGCTTGGAGGTCACTGGAGGCTACACCTTC,CASSLEVTGGYTF
TRBD1,TRBJ2-5,TRBV7-9,many,TGTGCCAGCAGCTCCAACTATCGACAGGGGAGGGAGACCCAGTACTTC,CASSSNYRQGRETQYF
.,TRBJ2-2,TRBV27,few,TGTGCCAGCAGCCCGGGAGCGAACACCGGGGAGCTGTTTTTT,CASSPGANTGELFF
TRBD2,TRBJ2-5,TRBV6-1,many,TGTGCCAGCGGGGCGCGGGGGATCCAAGAGACCCAGTACTTC,CASGARGIQETQYF
TRBD1,TRBJ1-5,TRBV6-5,many,TGTGCCACCGGGACAGGGGAGGGGGGTCAGCCCCAGCATTTT,CATGTGEGGQPQHF
.,TRBJ1-5,TRBV19,many,TGTGCCAGTAGTATACAGCCCTATAGCAATCAGCCCCAGCATTTT,CASSIQPYSNQPQHF
.,TRBJ2-5,TRBV19,many,TGTGCCAGTCGCAAGAGGGGGAATCAAGAGACCCAGTACTTC,CASRKRGNQETQYF
.,TRBJ1-2,TRBV7-9,once,TGTGCTGTAACAGGGAATTCCTATGGCTACACCTTC,CAVTGNSYGYTF
.,TRBJ1-2,TRBV7-9,many,TGTGCCAGCAGCTTAGAGGGCCGTCGCTATGGCTACACCTTC,CASSLEGRRYGYTF
.,TRBJ1-2,TRBV24-1,many,TGTGCCACCAGTGATTTGAATAACTATGGCTACACCTTC,CATSDLNNYGYTF
TRBD1,TRBJ1-3,TRBV10-2,.,TGCGCCAGCAGTGAGTCGACAGGGGGCTATGGAAACACCATATATTTT,CASSESTGGYGNTIYF
.,TRBJ1-1,TRBV2,many,TGTGCCAGCAGCGACGACGGAAACACTGAAGCTTTCTTT,CASSDDGNTEAFF
TRBD1,TRBJ2-5,TRBV6-1,many,TGTGCCAGCAGCCGAAGACAGGGGGAGACCCAGTACTTC,CASSRRQGETQYF
.,TRBJ2-3,TRBV19,many,TGTGCCAGTAGTATCGGCCGCGGAACATCCACAGATACGCAGTATTTT,CASSIGRGTSTDTQYF
.,TRBJ2-2,TRBV19,.,TGTGCCAGTAGTATAAGGGCCCCTCCGGCTTTAAACACCGGGGAGCTGTTTTTT,CASSIRAPPALNTGELFF
.,TRBJ2-5,TRBV2,.,TGTGCCAGCAGTGAAAGGGGGTTGCAGACCCAGTACTTC,CASSERGLQTQYF
TRBD1,TRBJ1-2,TRBV19,many,TGTGCCAGTAGCCAAGGGACAGCCTCTAACTATGGCTACACCTTC,CASSQGTASNYGYTF
TRBD2,TRBJ2-7,TRBV12-3/TRBV12-4,many,TGTGCCAGCACCACGGGAGGGCTCGAGCAGTACTTC,CASTTGGLEQYF
.,TRBJ1-6,TRBV19,many,TGTGCCAGTAGCTACCTTTCGAGGGAGGGTTCACCCCTCCACTTT,CASSYLSREGSPLHF
TRBD1,TRBJ2-2,TRBV10-3,.,TGTGCCATCAGCCGACAGGGGGCGCCCACCCGGGAGCTGTATTTT,CAISRQGAPTRELYF
.,TRBJ2-7,TRBV2,many,TGTGCCAGCAGTCTGCAGGGTGGGGGCGAGCAGTACTTC,CASSLQGGGEQYF
TRBD2,TRBJ2-7,TRBV2,many,TGTGCCAGCCAGCGGGGGGGGGCCTACGAGCAGTACTTC,CASQRGGAYEQYF
TRBD1,TRBJ1-1,TRBV12-3/TRBV12-4,many,TGTGCCAGCAGTTTGCAGGGGGCGAGTGAAGCTTTCTTT,CASSLQGASEAFF
.,TRBJ2-5,TRBV7-7,many,TGTGCTACCACACCGAGGACAGCTCAAGAGACCCAGTACTTC,CATTPRTAQETQYF
TRBD1,TRBJ1-2,TRBV4-1,.,TGCGCCAGCAGCCAAGAACTCCGGGACAGCTATGGCTACACCTTC,CASSQELRDSYGYTF
.,TRBJ1-2,TRBV20-1,many,TGCAGTGCTTCCAAACAGGGAAACTATGGCTACACCTTC,CSASKQGNYGYTF
TRBD1,TRBJ2-7,TRBV6-2/TRBV6-3,.,TGTGCCAGCAGTCCCGGTGGTTGGATCCGGGACAGGGCAGACGAGCAGTACTTC,CASSPGGWIRDRADEQYF
.,TRBJ2-7,TRBV5-1,.,TGCGCCAGCAGCTTAGCGACAGACCCCGAGCAGTACTTC,CASSLATDPEQYF
.,TRBJ1-2,TRBV18,.,TGTGCCAGCTCACCACCATCTTCGGGCTATGGCTACACCTTC,CASSPPSSGYGYTF
.,TRBJ2-2,TRBV19,many,TGTGCCAGTAGTATAAGTGACACCGGGGAGCTGTTTTTT,CASSISDTGELFF
TRBD1,TRBJ1-1,TRBV5-1,many,TGCGCCAGCAGCCCACCGGGACAGCTAAACACTGAAGCTTTCTTT,CASSPPGQLNTEAFF
.,TRBJ1-3,TRBV28,many,TGTGCCAGCAGTTACGGACGGGACTCTGGAAACACCATATATTTT,CASSYGRDSGNTIYF
.,TRBJ2-7,TRBV7-8,many,TGTGCCAGCAGCCTAAGACAGGATTCCTACGAGCAGTACTTC,CASSLRQDSYEQYF
.,TRBJ1-2,TRBV27,many,TGTGCCAGCAGTTTAGGGGTCAGCTATGGCTACACCTTC,CASSLGVSYGYTF
.,TRBJ2-6,TRBV12-3/TRBV12-4,many,TGTGCCAGCAGTTTTTATAAGGGCTCACGCTCTGGGGCCAACGTCCTGACTTTC,CASSFYKGSRSGANVLTF
.,TRBJ2-2,TRBV6-1,many,TGTGCCAGCACCGGACGGGTTACCGGGGAGCTGTTTTTT,CASTGRVTGELFF
.,TRBJ2-5,TRBV6-1,many,TGTGCCAGCAGTGAAAAGGAGGGGCGGGAGACCCAGTACTTC,CASSEKEGRETQYF